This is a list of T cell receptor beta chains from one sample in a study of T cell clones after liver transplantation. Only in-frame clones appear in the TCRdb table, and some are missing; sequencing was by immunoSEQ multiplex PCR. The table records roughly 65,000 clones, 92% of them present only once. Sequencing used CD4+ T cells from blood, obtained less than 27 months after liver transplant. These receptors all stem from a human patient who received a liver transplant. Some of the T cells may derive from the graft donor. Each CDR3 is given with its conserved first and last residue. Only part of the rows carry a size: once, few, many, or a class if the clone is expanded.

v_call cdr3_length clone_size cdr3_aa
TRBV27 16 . CASSRLGGSSGNTIYF
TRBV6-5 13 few CASSYSVDQPQHF
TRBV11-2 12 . CASSYLGGEQYF
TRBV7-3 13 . CASSLKDRAEQYF
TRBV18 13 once CASSPRGNTEAFF
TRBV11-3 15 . CASSLGGVMTDTQYF
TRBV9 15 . CASTKTGSYSDTQYF
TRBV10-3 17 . CAISESLAGLSNQPQHF
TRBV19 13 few CASKSTGDQPQHF
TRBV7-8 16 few CASSPLNSGGSYEQYF
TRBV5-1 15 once CASSLTDRGNTEAFF
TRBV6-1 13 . CASSRERVDTQYF
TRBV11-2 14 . CASSSTSGTDTQYF
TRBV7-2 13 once CASSQRLEHEQFF
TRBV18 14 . CASSPPGLNEKLFF
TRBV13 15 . CASSPRGFHNDEQYF